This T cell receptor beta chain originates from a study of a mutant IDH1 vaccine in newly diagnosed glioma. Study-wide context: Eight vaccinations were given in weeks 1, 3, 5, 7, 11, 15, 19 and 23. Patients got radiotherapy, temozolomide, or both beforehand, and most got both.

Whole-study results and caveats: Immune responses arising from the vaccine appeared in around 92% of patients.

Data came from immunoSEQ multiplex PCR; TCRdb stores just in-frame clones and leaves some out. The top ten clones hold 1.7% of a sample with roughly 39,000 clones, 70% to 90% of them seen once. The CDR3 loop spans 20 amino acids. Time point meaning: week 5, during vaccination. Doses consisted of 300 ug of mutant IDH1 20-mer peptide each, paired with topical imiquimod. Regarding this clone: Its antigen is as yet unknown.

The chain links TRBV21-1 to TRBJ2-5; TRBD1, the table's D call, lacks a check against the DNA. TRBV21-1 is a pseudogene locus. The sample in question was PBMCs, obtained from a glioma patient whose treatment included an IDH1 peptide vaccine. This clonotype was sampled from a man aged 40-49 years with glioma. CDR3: CASSRPGNRAMPLTYETQYF. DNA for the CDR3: TGTGCCAGCAGTCGCCCAGGGAACAGGGCCATGCCCCTCACATACGAGACCCAGTACTTC.